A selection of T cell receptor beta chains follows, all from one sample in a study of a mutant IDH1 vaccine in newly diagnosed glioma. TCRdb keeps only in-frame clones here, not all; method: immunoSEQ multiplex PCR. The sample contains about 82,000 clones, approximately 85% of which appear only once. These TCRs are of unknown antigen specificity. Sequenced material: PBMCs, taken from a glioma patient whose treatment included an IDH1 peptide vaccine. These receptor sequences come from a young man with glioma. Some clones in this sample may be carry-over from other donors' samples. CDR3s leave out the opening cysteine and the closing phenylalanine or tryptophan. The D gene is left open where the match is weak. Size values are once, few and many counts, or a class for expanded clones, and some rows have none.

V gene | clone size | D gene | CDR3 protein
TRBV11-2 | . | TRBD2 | ASSTSGSSYNEQF
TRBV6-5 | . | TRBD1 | ASSYEGQGLYEQY
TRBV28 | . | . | ASSLGVPFYEQY
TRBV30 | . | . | AWNPTTENEQF
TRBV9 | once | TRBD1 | ASSVPIQGQSNTGELF
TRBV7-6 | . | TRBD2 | ASSIKLAGTYNEQF
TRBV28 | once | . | ASSFTGVSTDTQY
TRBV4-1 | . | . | ASSQDQPPSTDTQY
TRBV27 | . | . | ASSFRQGIAGNTIY
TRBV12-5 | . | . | ASGLTENTEAF
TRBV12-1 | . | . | ASSFAPGQGNYGYT
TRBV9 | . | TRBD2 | ASSALGLASDTQY
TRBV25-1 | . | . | ASSLATFSPQH
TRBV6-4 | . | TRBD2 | ASSERASGSYNEQF
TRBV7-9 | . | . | ASSLGAINEQF
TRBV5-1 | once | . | ASSPSDSEDEQY